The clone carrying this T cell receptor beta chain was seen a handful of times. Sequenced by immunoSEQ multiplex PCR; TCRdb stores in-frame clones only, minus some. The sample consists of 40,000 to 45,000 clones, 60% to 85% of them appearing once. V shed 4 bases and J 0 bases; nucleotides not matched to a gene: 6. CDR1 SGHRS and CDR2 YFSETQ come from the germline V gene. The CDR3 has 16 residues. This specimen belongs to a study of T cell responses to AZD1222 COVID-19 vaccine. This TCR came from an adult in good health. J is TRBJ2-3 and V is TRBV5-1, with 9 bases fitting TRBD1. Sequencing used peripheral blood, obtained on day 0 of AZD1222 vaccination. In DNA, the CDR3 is TGCGCCAGCAGCCCTCTCGGACAGGGGAGCACAGATACGCAGTATTTT. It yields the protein CASSPLGQGSTDTQYF.